This T cell receptor beta chain was sequenced during a study of blood T cell repertoires in COVID-19. Study in general: Samples taken during acute and convalescent COVID-19 were collected in the United States, Italy and Spain. PBMCs, B-cell-depleted T cells, or T cells were the source of the cDNA or gDNA that made up the material.

As originally analysed: Scientists estimated how many nucleated cells there were by amplifying reference gene primers. Data came from immunoSEQ multiplex PCR; TCRdb stores just in-frame clones and leaves some out. V, J and clone size reflect that table, while D and trimming were determined from the DNA. This sample has fewer than 300,000 clones, with approximately 81% found just once. The CDR3 runs 16 residues. V was clipped by 3 bases and J by 0 bases; unmatched bases: 3. Germline V CDR1 and CDR2: SQVTM, ANQGSEA. The specimen sequenced was peripheral blood. The TCR comes from a woman aged 60-75 years with active or convalescent COVID-19. The J gene is TRBJ2-1, the V gene TRBV29-1, with TRBD2 identical over 12 bases. The CDR3 DNA reads TGCAGCGTTGACGGACTAGCGGGGAGCTCCTACAATGAGCAGTTCTTC. It is translated as CSVDGLAGSSYNEQFF.